This T cell receptor (beta chain) was identified during a study of blood T cells in healthy people across ages. The CDR3 has 17 amino acids. Germline V CDR1 and CDR2: LGHDT, YNNKEL (reference sequence). The donors, healthy Caucasians from Russia, were aged about 6 to 95. Donors each provided about 10 milliliters of peripheral blood. The sample holds many counts of this clonotype. A read error may be the cause here, since a much bigger clone is one base away. Alongside a J-beta primer mix, a sample-barcoded 5' primer served in a second PCR lasting about 6 to 12 cycles. TCRdb re-analysed the 5' RACE reads in MiXCR, keeping a single row per CDR3 protein. The data show fewer than 1.5 million distinct CDR3 sequences, 42% seen once.

V and J are TRBV3-1 and TRBJ2-1; 10 bases fit TRBD2. The assigned J gene may be wrong: the sequence end matches TRBJ2-7 better. The sequenced material came from blood. This clonotype was obtained from a woman aged 18-35 years in good health. The CDR3: CASSQDDLAGAYNEQYF. The CDR3 bases are TGTGCCAGCAGCCAAGATGATCTAGCGGGGGCCTACAATGAGCAGTACTTC.